This T cell receptor beta chain was documented in a study of cytomegalovirus exposure and HLA in healthy donors. This clone occurred once. Antigen unknown. Overall study results and limits: The classifier reportedly diagnosed cytomegalovirus status with high sensitivity and specificity.

CDR1 and CDR2 (germline): SGHRS, YFSETQ. This CDR3 region has 15 residues. Trimming pared 4 bases from V and 0 bases from J, leaving 13 bases between. It was with 60 Vbeta and 13 Jbeta primers that the PCR ran. Method: immunoSEQ multiplex PCR; TCRdb's copy keeps in-frame clones and lacks some. The sample lists about 220,000 clones, approximately 88% seen once, with roughly 0.7% in the top ten. Sequencing was carried out using PBMCs. The receptor comes from a boy aged 2 to 10 in good health and CMV-seronegative. V gene TRBV5-1 combines with J gene TRBJ1-1; weak D call: TRBD1 (6 bases). CDR3 coding DNA: TGCGCCAGCAGCAGAGAGGACAGTCTGAACACTGAAGCTTTCTTT. This translates into CASSREDSLNTEAFF. Supplemented by reference TRBV5-1 and TRBJ1-1, the full variable domain reads KAGVTQTPRYLIKTRGQQVTLSCSPISGHRSVSWYQQTPGQGLQFLFEYFSETQRNKGNFPGRFSGRQFSNSRSEMNVSTLELGDSALYLCASSREDSLNTEAFFGQGTRLTVV.